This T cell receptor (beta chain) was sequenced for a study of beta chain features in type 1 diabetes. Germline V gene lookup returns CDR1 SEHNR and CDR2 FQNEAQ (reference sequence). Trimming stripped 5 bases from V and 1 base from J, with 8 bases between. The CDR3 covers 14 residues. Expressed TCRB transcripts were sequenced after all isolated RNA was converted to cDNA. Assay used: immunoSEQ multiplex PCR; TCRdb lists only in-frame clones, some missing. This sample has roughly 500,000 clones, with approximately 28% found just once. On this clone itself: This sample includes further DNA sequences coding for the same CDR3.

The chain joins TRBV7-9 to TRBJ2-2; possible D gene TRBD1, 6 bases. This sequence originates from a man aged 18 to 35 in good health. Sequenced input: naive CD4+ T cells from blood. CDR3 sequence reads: CASSPGQNTGELFF. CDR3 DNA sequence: TGTGCCAGCAGCCCGGGACAGAACACCGGGGAGCTGTTTTTT.